This T cell receptor beta chain was obtained from a study of OX40 agonist ivuxolimab in advanced cancers. Overall study context: Eligibility rules accepted prior anti-PD-1, anti-PD-L1 or anti-CTLA-4 therapy, and around 44% had some. Study-level results: Among patients with partial responses at 0.1-3.0 mg/kg, clonal expansion was among the lowest.

Note on this clone: What it recognizes is unknown.

The repertoire was sequenced with immunoSEQ multiplex PCR; TCRdb's copy has only in-frame clones and lacks some. Of more than 35,000 clones detected, around 87% appear once; the ten largest clones hold 2% to 3%. Exclusion of a patient followed from autoimmune disease history or systemic immunosuppression. Blood got drawn at baseline, again on cycle 4 day 1, and then on cycle 7 day 1. CDR1 and CDR2 (germline): SEHNR, FQNEAQ (reference sequence). Trimming took off 2 bases at V and 8 bases at J, with 15 bases between the two ends. The CDR3 covers 14 residues. The source material was CD4+ or CD8+ T cells sorted from blood, sampled in a trial of the OX40 agonist ivuxolimab. The rearrangement links TRBV7-9 to TRBJ1-2, with D possibly being TRBD1 (5 bases). The receptor comes from an adult with an advanced solid tumor such as melanoma, head and neck, liver or kidney cancer. This CDR3 is CASSLQTRVEGYTF. The CDR3 DNA follows: TGTGCCAGCAGCTTACAGACCAGGGTAGAGGGCTACACCTTC.